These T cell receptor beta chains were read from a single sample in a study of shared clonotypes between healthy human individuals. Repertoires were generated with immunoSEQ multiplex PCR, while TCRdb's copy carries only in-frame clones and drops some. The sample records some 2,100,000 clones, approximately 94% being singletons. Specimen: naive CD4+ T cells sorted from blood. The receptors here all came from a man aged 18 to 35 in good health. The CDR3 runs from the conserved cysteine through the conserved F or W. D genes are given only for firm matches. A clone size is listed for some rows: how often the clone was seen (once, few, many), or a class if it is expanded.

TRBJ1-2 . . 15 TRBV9 CASSEVDVANYGYTF TGTGCCAGCAGCGAGGTAGACGTCGCAAACTATGGCTACACCTTC
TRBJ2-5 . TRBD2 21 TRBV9 CASSVAIGWPGGPHDQETQYF TGTGCCAGCAGCGTAGCAATCGGGTGGCCGGGGGGACCCCACGATCAGGAGACCCAGTACTTC
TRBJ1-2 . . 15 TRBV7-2 CASSPAEGLNYGYTF TGTGCCAGCAGCCCAGCTGAGGGTTTGAACTATGGCTACACCTTC
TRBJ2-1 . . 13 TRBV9 CASSRELYNEQFF TGTGCCAGCAGCCGGGAATTGTACAATGAGCAGTTCTTC
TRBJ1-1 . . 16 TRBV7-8 CASRPLGRQMNTEAFF TGTGCCAGCAGACCCCTGGGCCGCCAGATGAACACTGAAGCTTTCTTT
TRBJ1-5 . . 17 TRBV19 CASSIFGQASGNQPQHF TGTGCCAGTAGTATATTTGGGCAGGCATCCGGAAATCAGCCCCAGCATTTT
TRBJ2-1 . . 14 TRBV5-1 CASSLIESYNEQFF TGCGCCAGCAGCTTGATAGAATCCTACAATGAGCAGTTCTTC
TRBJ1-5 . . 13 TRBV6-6 CASSLTGWQPQHF TGTGCCAGCAGCCTGACGGGGTGGCAGCCCCAGCATTTT
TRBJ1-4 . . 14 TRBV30 CAWSGQSLNEKLFF TGTGCCTGGAGTGGACAGAGCCTTAATGAAAAACTGTTTTTT
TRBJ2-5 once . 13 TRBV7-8 CASSLVNGETQYF TGTGCCAGCAGCTTAGTGAATGGAGAGACCCAGTACTTC
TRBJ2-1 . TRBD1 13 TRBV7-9 CASSLARGHEQFF TGTGCCAGCAGCTTAGCCAGGGGGCATGAGCAGTTCTTC
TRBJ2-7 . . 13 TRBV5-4 CASSADLRYEQYF TGTGCCAGCAGCGCAGATTTACGCTACGAGCAGTACTTC
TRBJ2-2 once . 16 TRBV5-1 CASSLKDRPNTGELFF TGCGCCAGCAGCTTGAAGGACAGACCGAACACCGGGGAGCTGTTTTTT
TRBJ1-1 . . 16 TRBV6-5 CASSSQGLSYGTEAFF TGTGCCAGCAGTTCCCAGGGACTGAGTTATGGCACTGAAGCTTTCTTT
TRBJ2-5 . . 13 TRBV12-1 CASSFVLGETQYF TGTGCCAGCAGCTTTGTACTGGGGGAGACCCAGTACTTC
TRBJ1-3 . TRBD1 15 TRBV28 CASSLRDRAVGTIYF TGTGCCAGCAGCCTCCGGGACAGGGCCGTTGGCACCATATATTTT
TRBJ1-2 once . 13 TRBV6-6 CASSQVEGPGYTF TGTGCCAGCAGTCAGGTTGAGGGGCCTGGCTACACCTTC
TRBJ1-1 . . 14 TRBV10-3 CAISVDGRNTEAFF TGTGCCATCAGTGTTGACGGTAGGAACACTGAAGCTTTCTTT
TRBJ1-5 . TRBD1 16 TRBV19 CASSIEGTGQQQPQHF TGTGCCAGTAGTATAGAGGGGACAGGGCAACAACAGCCCCAGCATTTT
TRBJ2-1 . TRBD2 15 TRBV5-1 CASSPFSGSYNEQFF TGCGCCAGCAGCCCATTTAGCGGGTCCTACAATGAGCAGTTCTTC
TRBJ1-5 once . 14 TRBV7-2 CASSPFLSNQPQHF TGTGCCAGCAGCCCCTTTCTTAGCAATCAGCCCCAGCATTTT
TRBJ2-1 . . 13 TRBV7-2 CASSLAQAGQQFF TGTGCCAGCAGCTTAGCGCAAGCGGGTCAGCAGTTCTTC
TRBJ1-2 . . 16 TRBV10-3 CAISAGGAGANYGYTF TGTGCCATCAGTGCGGGGGGCGCCGGGGCTAACTATGGCTACACCTTC
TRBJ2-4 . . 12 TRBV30 CAWGGQINIQYF TGTGCCTGGGGCGGACAGATAAACATTCAGTACTTC
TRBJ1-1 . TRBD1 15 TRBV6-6 CASSYTQGEATEAFF TGTGCCAGCAGTTACACGCAGGGGGAAGCCACTGAAGCTTTCTTT
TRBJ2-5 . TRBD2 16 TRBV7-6 CASSRGLAGEGETQYF TGTGCCAGCAGCAGGGGACTAGCGGGAGAGGGCGAGACCCAGTACTTC
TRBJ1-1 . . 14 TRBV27 CASSSGSFNTEAFF TGTGCCAGCAGTTCGGGCAGCTTCAACACTGAAGCTTTCTTT
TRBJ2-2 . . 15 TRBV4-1 CASSLDRMNTGELFF TGCGCCAGCAGCCTCGACAGGATGAACACCGGGGAGCTGTTTTTT
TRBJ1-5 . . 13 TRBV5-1 CASSPTTQGPQHF TGCGCCAGCAGCCCCACCACCCAGGGGCCCCAGCATTTT
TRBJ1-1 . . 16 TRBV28 CASSRLLTGMNTEAFF TGTGCCAGCAGTCGACTTCTGACGGGCATGAACACTGAAGCTTTCTTT
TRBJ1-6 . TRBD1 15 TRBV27 CASSSGQVGNSPLHF TGTGCCAGCAGTTCCGGACAGGTTGGGAATTCACCCCTCCACTTT
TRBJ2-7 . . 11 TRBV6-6 CASSYLHEQYF TGTGCCAGCAGTTACTTGCACGAGCAGTACTTC
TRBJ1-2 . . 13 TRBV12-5 CASGFGGDGGYTF TGTGCTAGTGGTTTCGGGGGGGACGGTGGCTACACCTTC
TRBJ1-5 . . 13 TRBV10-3 CAISMSVNQPQHF TGTGCCATCAGTATGAGTGTCAATCAGCCCCAGCATTTT
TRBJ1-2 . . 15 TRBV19 CASSPTGGTNYGYTF TGTGCCAGTAGCCCGACGGGGGGTACTAACTATGGCTACACCTTC
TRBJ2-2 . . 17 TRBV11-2 CASSLVGRGRNTGELFF TGTGCCAGCAGCTTAGTTGGTAGGGGGAGGAACACCGGGGAGCTGTTTTTT
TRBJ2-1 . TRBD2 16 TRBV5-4 CASSRRTSGGNGEQFF TGTGCCAGCAGCCGCCGGACTAGCGGGGGGAATGGTGAGCAGTTCTTC
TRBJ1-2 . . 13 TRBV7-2 CASSLAASGGYTF TGTGCCAGCAGCTTAGCGGCGTCGGGTGGCTACACCTTC
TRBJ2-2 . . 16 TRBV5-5 CASSFRRGQNTGELFF TGTGCCAGCAGTTTCCGCCGGGGTCAGAACACCGGGGAGCTGTTTTTT
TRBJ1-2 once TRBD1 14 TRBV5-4 CASSFGQGVYGYTF TGTGCCAGCAGCTTCGGACAGGGAGTATACGGCTACACCTTC
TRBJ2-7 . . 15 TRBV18 CASSPTGIGIYEQYF TGTGCCAGCTCACCTACCGGGATTGGGATCTACGAGCAGTACTTC
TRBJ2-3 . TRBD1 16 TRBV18 CASSPPGQGNTDTQYF TGTGCCAGCTCACCACCGGGACAGGGAAACACAGATACGCAGTATTTT